The 20 T cell receptor beta chains reported below all come from one sample, sequenced in a study of human T cells and chemical hapten exposure. This sample's time point: patch test 1, 2 weeks after DPC sensitization. The treatment: therapeutic diphenylcyclopropenone sensitization with weekly scalp DPC. TCRdb called the RACE reads again in MiXCR, with one record for every CDR3 protein. The data contain some 79,000 distinct CDR3 sequences, under 9% of them singletons. Sequenced material: whole blood, taken in connection with sensitization to the hapten diphenylcyclopropenone (DPC). The receptors originated from a young woman with alopecia areata. Some clones in this sample may be carry-over from other donors' samples.

This clonotype was counted ten times or more. The chain employs TRBV20-1 and TRBJ2-1; 9 bases agree with TRBD2. Unmatched junction bases numbered 5, after V lost 2 bases and J lost 0 bases. The germline V gene has CDR1 DFQATT and CDR2 SNEGSKA (reference sequence). The length of the CDR3 is 16 residues. CDR3 sequence reads: CSARISGGPSYNEQFF. The DNA of the CDR3 is TGCAGTGCTAGAATTAGCGGGGGCCCCTCCTACAATGAGCAGTTCTTC.

This clonotype was recorded at least ten times. V and J are TRBV7-9 and TRBJ1-2, with 10 nucleotides matching TRBD1. This CDR3 comprises 18 residues. CDR1 is SEHNR, CDR2 FQNEAQ, per germline (reference sequence). V lost 1 base and J lost 8; bases outside the gene matches: 16. The CDR3 DNA is TGTGCCAGCAGCTTAGTCTCCGGCGCCCGACAGGGGGCGCGAGGCTACACCTTC. It yields the protein CASSLVSGARQGARGYTF.

This clonotype was seen ten or more times. This chain uses TRBV5-1 with TRBJ2-7; no firm D call. V was clipped by 0 bases and J by 3 bases, with 13 bases between them. Germline V CDR1 and CDR2: SGHRS, YFSETQ. The CDR3 covers 15 residues. CDR3 coding DNA: TGCGCCAGCAGCTTGGGGCCGGTAGGGCACTACGAGCAGTACTTC. Amino acid sequence: CASSLGPVGHYEQYF.

This clonotype has just a few counts. This sequence joins TRBV12-5 and TRBJ1-5; D gene uncertain. V was pared by 3 bases and J by 0 bases, with 3 bases between. Germline V lookup: CDR1 LGHNT, CDR2 FRNRAP. The CDR3 sequence is 13 residues long. The CDR3 sequence is CASGFYSNQPQHF. CDR3 nucleotide sequence: TGTGCTAGTGGTTTTTATAGCAATCAGCCCCAGCATTTT.

This clonotype was observed many times. A much bigger clone sits one base away, suggesting this may be a read error. This rearrangement joins TRBV7-9 to TRBJ1-6; no definite D call. Per the germline V gene, CDR1 is SEHNR and CDR2 is FQNEAQ (reference sequence). Trimming removed 2 bases from V and 11 bases from J, with 10 bases in between. CDR3 length equals 13 residues. The CDR3 spells CASSLWVEAPLHF. CDR3 nucleotides: TGTGCCAGCAGCTTATGGGTAGAGGCACCCCTCCACTTT.

This chain uses TRBV2 with TRBJ2-7; D is unresolved. Germline loops: CDR1 SNHLY, CDR2 FYNNEI. Trimming took 5 bases from V and 5 from J, leaving 10 bases between them. This CDR3 has 12 residues. CDR3 sequence (DNA): TGTGCCAGCAGTCCGGGTTTCGACGAGCAGTACTTC. It translates to CASSPGFDEQYF.

As for this clonotype: An end of the junction does not agree with germline; a read error may underlie this. This chain joins TRBV5-1 and TRBJ2-5; D remains ambiguous. This CDR3 contains 13 residues. Germline V gives CDR1 SGHRS, CDR2 YFSETQ. The CDR3, as DNA: TGCGCCAGCAGCTTGGATGTCCAAGAGACCCAGTACTTT. Translated, it gives CASSLDVQETQYF. Drawing the rest from reference TRBV5-1 and TRBJ2-5, the complete variable domain is KAGVTQTPRYLIKTRGQQVTLSCSPISGHRSVSWYQQTPGQGLQFLFEYFSETQRNKGNFPGRFSGRQFSNSRSEMNVSTLELGDSALYLCASSLDVQETQYFGPGTRLLVL.

The table lists this clonotype with many counts. V and J are TRBV20-1 and TRBJ2-5, with TRBD2 matching 8 bases. CDR1 is DFQATT and CDR2 is SNEGSKA in the germline V gene (reference sequence). The CDR3 length is 15 residues. V trimming: 0 bases; J trimming: 5 bases; junction bases outside the gene matches: 8. CDR3 in amino acids: CSARELRTSRETQYF. The CDR3 DNA reads TGCAGTGCTAGAGAGCTACGGACTAGCAGGGAGACCCAGTACTTC.

The chain is built from TRBV5-1 and TRBJ1-1, with a weak D call TRBD1 (6 bases). The V and J ends lost 5 bases and 3 bases respectively, with 14 bases between them. This CDR3 comprises 14 residues. CDR1 and CDR2 from the germline V gene are SGHRS and YFSETQ. CDR3 in DNA: TGCGCCAGCAGGCCACAGGGTTCATACACTGAAGCTTTCTTT. As protein: CASRPQGSYTEAFF.

This clonotype came up a few times. This chain links TRBV7-9 with TRBJ1-4, with D possibly TRBD1 on 5 matching bases. From germline, CDR1 is SEHNR and CDR2 FQNEAQ (reference sequence). CDR3 length equals 17 residues. The V end lost 10 bases, the J end lost 0 bases, and 21 bases lay between the germline ends. The CDR3 nucleotides are TGTGCCACCTTCTCAACCCGGGGCGGGGCAACTAATGAAAAACTGTTTTTT. The encoded protein is CATFSTRGGATNEKLFF.

As concerns this clonotype: A much larger clone differs by one base, so this may be a read error. The V and J genes are TRBV5-1 and TRBJ2-3, with 7 bases lining up with TRBD2. The CDR3 extends over 14 amino acids. Germline values: CDR1 SGHRS, CDR2 YFSETQ. The chain's CDR3 is CVSSDASGADTQYF. The CDR3 DNA follows: TGCGTCAGCAGCGACGCTAGCGGTGCAGATACGCAGTATTTT.

Only a few counts were recorded for this clonotype. The chain recombines TRBV5-6 with TRBJ1-1; D is unclear. Germline loops: CDR1 SGHDT, CDR2 YYEEEE. The CDR3 runs to 15 residues. V was trimmed by 0 bases and J by 3 bases, leaving 12 bases between them. The chain's CDR3 is CASSLGLVGDTEAFF. The CDR3 DNA follows: TGTGCCAGCAGCTTGGGGCTAGTTGGGGACACTGAAGCTTTCTTT.

This clonotype was observed many times. The chain has TRBV20-1 and TRBJ2-7, with 10 bases fitting TRBD2. CDR1 DFQATT and CDR2 SNEGSKA come from the germline V gene (reference sequence). Unmatched junction bases numbered 5, after V lost 2 bases and J lost 4 bases. CDR3 length: 14 amino acids. DNA for the CDR3: TGCAGTGCTAGACAGACTAGCGGGTCTTACGAGCAGTACTTC. The encoded protein is CSARQTSGSYEQYF.

This clonotype was found many times. The gene calls are TRBV5-6 and TRBJ1-1; D is unclear. The V and J ends lost 4 bases and 3 bases respectively, with 10 bases between them. The CDR3 is made up of 13 amino acids. Germline assignment: CDR1 SGHDT and CDR2 YYEEEE. As DNA, the CDR3 is TGTGCCAGCAGCGGACGGCCGTACACTGAAGCTTTCTTT. This translates into CASSGRPYTEAFF.

On this clonotype itself: At one boundary the junction diverges from the germline segment, which might be a read error. The V and J genes are TRBV5-1 and TRBJ2-6; 7 nucleotides line up with TRBD1. The CDR3 loop spans 18 amino acids. CDR1 is SGHRS, CDR2 YFSETQ, per germline. The CDR3: CASSPQGTASSVANVLTF. The CDR3 DNA follows: TGCGCCAGCAGCCCACAAGGGACAGCGAGCTCTGTGGCCAACGTCCTGACTTTC.

The chain recombines TRBV12-5 with TRBJ1-5; 7 bases agree with TRBD1. The V gene end was trimmed by 0 bases and the J gene end by 5 bases; junction bases not matched to a gene: 13. The CDR3 is made up of 18 amino acids. Germline lookup yields CDR1 LGHNT and CDR2 FRNRAP. The CDR3 DNA is TGTGCTAGTGGTTTGGTAACCGGGGGACAGTTCGGTTATCAGCCCCAGCATTTT. Encoded protein: CASGLVTGGQFGYQPQHF.

There are many counts of this clonotype. The chain links TRBV6-5 to TRBJ1-1, with D unresolved. The CDR3 covers 14 residues. Per the germline V gene, CDR1 is MNHEY and CDR2 is SVGAGI. Between the trimmed V and J ends, which lost 4 bases and 0 bases, there was a span of 9 bases. The CDR3 DNA reads TGTGCCAGCAGTTCCGCTGTGATGAACACTGAAGCTTTCTTT. It is translated as CASSSAVMNTEAFF.

This clonotype was observed many times. The rearrangement links TRBV6-5 to TRBJ2-5; D could derive from TRBD1 or TRBD2 (5 bases each). V shed 6 bases and J shed 5 bases, with 22 bases lying between them. CDR3 length: 16 amino acids. Germline loops: CDR1 MNHEY, CDR2 SVGAGI. CDR3 residues: CASRRTGTPGVETQYF. CDR3 sequence (DNA): TGTGCCAGCAGACGAACCGGGACGCCAGGAGTTGAGACCCAGTACTTC.

This clonotype was detected many times. The CDR3 region is CASSQPWEGEGTEAFF. DNA for the CDR3: TGTGCCAGCAGCCAGCCATGGGAGGGAGAGGGAACTGAAGCTTTCTTT. This chain links TRBV4-2 with TRBJ1-1, with D unclear. The CDR3 loop spans 16 amino acids. Germline V gene data show CDR1 as LGHNA and CDR2 as YNFKEQ. V lost 3 bases, J lost 5 bases, and 19 bases lay in between.

The V call is TRBV2, the J call TRBJ2-1, with D perhaps TRBD2 (6 bases). Looked up from germline, CDR1 is SNHLY and CDR2 is FYNNEI. V was trimmed by 3 bases and J by 3 bases, leaving 12 bases between them. The CDR3 extends over 15 amino acids. The CDR3 region is CASSEAGPNYNEQFF. For the CDR3, the DNA is TGTGCCAGCAGTGAGGCGGGACCCAACTACAATGAGCAGTTCTTC.